This T cell receptor beta chain stems from a study of cytomegalovirus exposure and HLA in healthy donors. This CDR3 is 11 amino acids long. Trimming shortened V by 3 bases and J by 8 bases, and 8 bases separated the two germline ends. The germline V gene encodes CDR1 SGDLS and CDR2 YYNGEE. PCR primers comprised 60 Vbeta and 13 Jbeta primers. Method: immunoSEQ multiplex PCR; TCRdb's copy keeps in-frame clones and lacks some. The data hold approximately 150,000 clones, with about four fifths observed a single time. The chain has TRBV9 and TRBJ1-2; a weak D match, TRBD1 (5 bases). The receptor comes from a man aged 50 or older in good health and CMV-seropositive. The sample comprised PBMCs. The CDR3 sequence: CASSGGRGYTF. CDR3 DNA sequence: TGTGCCAGCAGCGGGGGCAGGGGCTACACCTTC.